This TCR beta chain was sequenced during a study of blood T cell repertoires in COVID-19. Looking at the study overall: The United States, Italy and Spain supplied acute and convalescent COVID-19 samples. T cells, B-cell-depleted T cells, or PBMCs provided the cDNA or gDNA that served as material.

The ends lost 4 bases at V and 3 bases at J; junction bases unmatched: 0. CDR1 is LNHDA, CDR2 SQIVND, per germline (reference sequence). The length of the CDR3 is 13 residues. Original processing methods: Researchers report that nucleated cell counts were estimated from reference gene primer amplification. Sequencing was performed with immunoSEQ multiplex PCR; in TCRdb, only in-frame clones are kept and a portion is missing. V, J and clone size derive from that table, while D and trimming were established from the DNA sequence. Of approximately 260,000 clones in the sample, approximately 80% were seen once.

The receptor was isolated from a human donor in a cohort sampled during active COVID-19. This sequence joins TRBV19 and TRBJ2-7; 10 nucleotides line up with TRBD2. Sequenced sample: peripheral blood. CDR3 region: CASSTSGGYEQYF. The CDR3 bases are TGTGCCAGTAGTACTAGCGGGGGCTACGAGCAGTACTTC.